This T cell receptor (beta chain) was retrieved from a study of immune characterization of retroperitoneal liposarcoma. By sample share, this clonotype is medium-sized. TCRdb re-called the PCR reads with MiXCR, one entry per CDR3 protein. This table has 4,000 to 4,500 distinct CDR3 sequences, around a third appearing once. Trimming left V 1 base short and J 4 bases short, with 8 bases between. CDR3 size: 14 residues. Germline CDR1 is MNHEY and CDR2 is SVGAGI. The TCR was taken from a male donor with retroperitoneal liposarcoma. The chain links TRBV6-5 to TRBJ2-1, with TRBD1 as a possible D gene (6 bases). Sample: tumor tissue. The CDR3 spells CASSYFRGYNEQFF. For the CDR3, the DNA is TGTGCCAGCAGTTACTTCAGGGGTTACAATGAGCAGTTCTTC.